This T cell receptor beta chain emerged from a study of vaccination effects on CD4 cells after COVID-19. Under the ViraFEST assay, PBMC were stimulated with viral peptide pools so that antigen-specific CD4+ T cells expanded. Sequencing was performed afterwards. Cells that had been cultured for about 10 days were the source of isolated CD4+ T cells. Participants were given two doses of BNT162b2 or mRNA-1273 vaccine. Nobody among the vaccine recipients had prior SARS-CoV-2 infection (nucleocapsid antibodies were negative). Cultivation was performed at a few million PBMC per well with about 9.6 IU/ml IL-2 and 7.5 to 10 ug/ml peptides added. A word on this clone: The target antigen is unknown.

This table comes from immunoSEQ multiplex PCR, and its TCRdb copy is limited to in-frame clones, with some not included. The sample includes roughly 63,000 clones, around 78% of them seen just once. This clonotype was sampled from a human donor who received a COVID-19 vaccine. The source was CD4+ T cells from PBMCs cultured with HCoV-OC43 spike peptides, collected after COVID-19 vaccination. Subset specified: HCoV-OC43 spike overlapping peptide pool stimulation.

CDR3 amino acids: CASSSDRVSSREPLHF. The CDR3 coding sequence is TGCGCCAGCAGCTCCGACAGGGTATCGTCGAGGGAACCCCTCCACTTT. The V and J genes are TRBV5-1 and TRBJ1-6, with 7 bases fitting TRBD1. V was pared by 3 bases and J by 12 bases, with 15 bases of the junction left unmatched. CDR3 length equals 16 residues. Germline V gene data show CDR1 as SGHRS and CDR2 as YFSETQ.